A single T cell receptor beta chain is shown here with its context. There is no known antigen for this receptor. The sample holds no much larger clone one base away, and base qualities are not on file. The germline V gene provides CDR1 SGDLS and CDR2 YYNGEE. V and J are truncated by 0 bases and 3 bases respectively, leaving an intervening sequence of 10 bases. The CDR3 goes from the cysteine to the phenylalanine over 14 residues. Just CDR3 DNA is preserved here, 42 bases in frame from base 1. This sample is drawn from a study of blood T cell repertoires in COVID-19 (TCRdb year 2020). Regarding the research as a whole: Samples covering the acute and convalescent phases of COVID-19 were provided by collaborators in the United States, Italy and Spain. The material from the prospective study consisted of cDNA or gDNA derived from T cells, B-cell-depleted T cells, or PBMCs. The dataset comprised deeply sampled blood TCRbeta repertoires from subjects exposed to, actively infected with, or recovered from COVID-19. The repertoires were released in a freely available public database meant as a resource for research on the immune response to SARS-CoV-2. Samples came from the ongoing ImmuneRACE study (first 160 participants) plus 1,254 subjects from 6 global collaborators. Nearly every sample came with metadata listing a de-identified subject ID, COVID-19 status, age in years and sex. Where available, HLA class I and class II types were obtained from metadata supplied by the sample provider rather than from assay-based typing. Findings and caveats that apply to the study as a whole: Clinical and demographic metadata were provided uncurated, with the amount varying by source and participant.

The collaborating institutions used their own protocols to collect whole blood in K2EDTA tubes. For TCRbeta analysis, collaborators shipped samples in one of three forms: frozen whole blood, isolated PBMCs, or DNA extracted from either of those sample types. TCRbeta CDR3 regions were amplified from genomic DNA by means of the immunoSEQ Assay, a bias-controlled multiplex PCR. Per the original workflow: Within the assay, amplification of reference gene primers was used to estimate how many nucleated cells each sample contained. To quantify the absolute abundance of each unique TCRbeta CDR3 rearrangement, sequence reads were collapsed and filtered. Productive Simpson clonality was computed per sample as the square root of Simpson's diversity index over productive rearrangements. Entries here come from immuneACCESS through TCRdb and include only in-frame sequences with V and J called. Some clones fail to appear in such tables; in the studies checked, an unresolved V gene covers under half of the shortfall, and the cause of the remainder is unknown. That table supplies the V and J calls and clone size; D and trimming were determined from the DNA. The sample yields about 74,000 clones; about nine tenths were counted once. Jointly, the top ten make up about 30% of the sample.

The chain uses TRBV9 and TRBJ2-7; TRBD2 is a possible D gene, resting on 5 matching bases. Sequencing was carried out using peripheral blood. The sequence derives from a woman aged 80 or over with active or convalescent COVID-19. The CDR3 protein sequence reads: CASSVDGLFYEQYF. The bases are TGTGCCAGCAGCGTAGACGGACTTTTCTACGAGCAGTACTTC.